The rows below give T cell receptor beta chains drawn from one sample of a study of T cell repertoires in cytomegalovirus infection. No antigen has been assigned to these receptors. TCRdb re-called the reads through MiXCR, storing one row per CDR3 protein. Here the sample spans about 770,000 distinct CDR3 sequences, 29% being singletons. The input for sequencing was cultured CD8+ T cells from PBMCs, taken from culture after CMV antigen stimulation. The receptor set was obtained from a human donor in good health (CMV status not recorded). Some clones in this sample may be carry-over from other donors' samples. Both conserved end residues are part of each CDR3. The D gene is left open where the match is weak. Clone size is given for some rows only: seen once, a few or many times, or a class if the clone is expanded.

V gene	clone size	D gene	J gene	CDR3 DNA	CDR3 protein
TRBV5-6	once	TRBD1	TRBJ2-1	TGTGCCAGCAGCTTAGGGACAGGGGACAATGAGCAGTTC	CASSLGTGDNEQF
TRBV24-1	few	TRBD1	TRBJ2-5	TGTGCCACCAGTGATTTGAGTTCCAGGGGGGAGACCCAGTACTTC	CATSDLSSRGETQYF
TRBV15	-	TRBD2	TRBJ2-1	TGTGCCACCAGCAGAGCTAGCGGGGGGCATTGGAGCTCCTACAATGAGCAGTTCTTC	CATSRASGGHWSSYNEQFF
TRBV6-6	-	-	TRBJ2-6	TGTGCCAGCAACCCAGGGGGGCTTGGGGCCAACGTCCTGACTTTC	CASNPGGLGANVLTF
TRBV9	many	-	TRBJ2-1	TGTGCCAGCAGCGTACGGGGAGAGCAGTTCTTC	CASSVRGEQFF
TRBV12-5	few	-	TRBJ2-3	TGTGCTAGTGGTTTGGGCGATTCATTTTTCACAGATACGCAGTATTTT	CASGLGDSFFTDTQYF
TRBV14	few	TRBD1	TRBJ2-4	TGTGCCAGCAGCCTTAACCGCGGGACAGGTGGCATTCAGTACTTC	CASSLNRGTGGIQYF
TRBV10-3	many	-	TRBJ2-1	TGTGCCATCAGAGCGCTTAGTGAGCAGTTCTTC	CAIRALSEQFF
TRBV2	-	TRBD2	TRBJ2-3	TGTGCCAGCAGTGGGGGTAGCGGGGGGTTCACAGATACGCAGTATTTT	CASSGGSGGFTDTQYF
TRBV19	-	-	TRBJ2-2	TGTGCCAGTAGTTCTAGGGGGGAGCTGTTTTTT	CASSSRGELFF
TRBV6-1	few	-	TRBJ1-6	TGTGCCAGCAGTGAATATACAGGGAATTCACCCCTCCACTTT	CASSEYTGNSPLHF
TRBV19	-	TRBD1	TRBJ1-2	TGTGCCAGTAGTATAAACGGACAGGGATTCTATGGCTACACCTTC	CASSINGQGFYGYTF
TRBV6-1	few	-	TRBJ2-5	TGTGCCAGCAGTGAAGCGGACGCCGAAGAGACCCAGTACTTC	CASSEADAEETQYF
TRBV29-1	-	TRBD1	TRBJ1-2	TGCAGCGCTCCGGACAGGCCGGAGGGCTACACCTTC	CSAPDRPEGYTF
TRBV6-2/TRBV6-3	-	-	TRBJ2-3	TGTGCCAGCAGTTCAATACACCTAGATACGCAGTATTTT	CASSSIHLDTQYF
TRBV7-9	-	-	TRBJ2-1	TGTGCCAGCAGCTTAGCCAGGGGCCGGGACAATGAGCAGTTCTTC	CASSLARGRDNEQFF